This T cell receptor (beta chain) was retrieved from a study of blood T cell repertoires in COVID-19. Study-wide background: From the United States, Italy and Spain came samples of acute and convalescent COVID-19. PBMCs, B-cell-depleted T cells, or T cells were the source of the cDNA or gDNA that made up the material.

Study members were between roughly 18 and 90 years old and lived in over 20 US regions. Donors in Cohort 3 counted as recovered after two negative PCRs, clearance, or symptom resolution. The table came from immunoSEQ multiplex PCR; TCRdb's copy has only in-frame clones and leaves some out. Found here are around 360,000 clones, roughly 87% of them singletons; the top ten hold 2.5% to 3.5%. The clonotype was recovered from a woman aged 30 to 39 who had recovered from COVID-19. Sequenced input: PBMCs or T cells enriched from blood (not recorded which).

Here the CDR3 DNA reads TGTGCCAGCAGCCCCCCGGGACACTTTAACTATGGCTACACCTTC. This encodes CASSPPGHFNYGYTF. The chain is built from TRBV5-6 and TRBJ1-2; D is possibly TRBD1 (6 bases). The CDR3 is made up of 15 amino acids. The germline V and J ends were trimmed by 4 bases and 1 base, with 14 bases remaining between them. Germline V lookup: CDR1 SGHDT, CDR2 YYEEEE.